A single TCR beta chain is shown here with its context. What it binds is unknown. The record originates from a study of molecular identifiers for immune sequencing clone quantification. TCRdb used MiXCR to reprocess the PCR reads, holding one entry per CDR3 protein. The data hold approximately 550,000 distinct CDR3 sequences, with 20% to 25% observed a single time. Study-level points and caveats: Clones above 20 RNA copies held over 97% of effector molecules, under 1% in naive cells.

From roughly 21,000 to 960,000 sorted cells, naive CD8 libraries were generated with 10%, 30% or 50% RNA. Sequences were obtained from naive CD8+ T cells from blood, with Jurkat cell RNA spiked in. The sample's subset: FACS-sorted CD8+CD4-CCR7+CD45RA+ naive T cells. This receptor was obtained from a human donor in good health. Some libraries in this study had Jurkat cell RNA spiked in.

The CDR3: CSAREHSPSYEQYF. CDR3 coding DNA: TGCAGTGCTAGAGAGCACAGCCCCTCCTACGAGCAGTACTTC. The chain uses TRBV20-1 and TRBJ2-7; no clear D gene. Trimming removed 0 bases from V and 0 bases from J, with 9 bases in between. This CDR3 is 14 amino acids long. CDR1 DFQATT and CDR2 SNEGSKA come from the germline V gene (reference sequence).